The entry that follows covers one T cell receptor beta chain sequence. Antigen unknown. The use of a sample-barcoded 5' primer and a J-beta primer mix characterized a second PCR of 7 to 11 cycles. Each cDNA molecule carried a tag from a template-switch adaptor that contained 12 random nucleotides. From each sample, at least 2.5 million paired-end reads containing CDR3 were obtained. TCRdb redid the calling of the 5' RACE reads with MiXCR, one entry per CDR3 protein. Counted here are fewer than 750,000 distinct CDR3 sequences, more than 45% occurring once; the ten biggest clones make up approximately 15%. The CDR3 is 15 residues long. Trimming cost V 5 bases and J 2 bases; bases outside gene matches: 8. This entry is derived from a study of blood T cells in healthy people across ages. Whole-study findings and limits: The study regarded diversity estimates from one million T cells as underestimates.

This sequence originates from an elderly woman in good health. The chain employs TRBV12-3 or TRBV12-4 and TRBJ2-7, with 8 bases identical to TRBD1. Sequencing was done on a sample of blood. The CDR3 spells CASSLGQVSTYEQYF. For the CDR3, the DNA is TGTGCCAGCAGTCTGGGACAGGTCTCTACCTACGAGCAGTACTTC.